Below, one T cell receptor (beta chain) is given with its context. This sample stems from a study of OX40 agonist ivuxolimab in advanced cancers. The CDR3 loop spans 17 amino acids. V dropped 0 bases and J dropped 3; count of bases not matched to a gene: 6. Germline values: CDR1 ENHRY, CDR2 SYGVKD. The table came from immunoSEQ multiplex PCR; TCRdb's copy has only in-frame clones and leaves some out. The sample holds roughly 16,000 clones; roughly 75% are singletons and the top ten take about a quarter. The sequenced sample was CD4+ or CD8+ T cells sorted from blood, obtained in a trial of the OX40 agonist ivuxolimab. The chain combines TRBV10-3 with TRBJ2-1; 9 nucleotides agree with TRBD2. This receptor was identified in an adult with an advanced solid tumor such as melanoma, head and neck, liver or kidney cancer. The CDR3 DNA follows: TGTGCCATCAGTGAGTCGCGGGCTAGCGGGGACTACAATGAGCAGTTCTTC. Its protein product is CAISESRASGDYNEQFF.